Below are 25 T cell receptor beta chains sequenced from a single sample in a study of CD8+ T cells in alopecia areata. Reverse transcribed after extraction, RNA yielded cDNA as the sequencing template. Repertoires were generated with immunoSEQ multiplex PCR, while TCRdb's copy carries only in-frame clones and drops some. This sample has about 200,000 clones; about 60% occur once, and the top ten carry 0.4% to 0.55%. Sequencing was performed on CD4+ T cells sorted from blood, taken at week 0. The origin of the receptors is a human donor with alopecia areata.

This chain joins TRBV30 and TRBJ2-3, with a tentative D call TRBD2 (5 bases). The CDR3 extends over 14 amino acids. CDR1 and CDR2 (germline): GTSNPN, SVGIG (reference sequence). Trimming took 4 bases from V and 4 from J, leaving 15 bases between them. DNA for the CDR3: TGTGCCTGGACACATGGCGGAGGTTCAGATACGCAGTATTTT. Its translation is CAWTHGGGSDTQYF. The full variable domain, its missing parts supplied by reference TRBV30 and TRBJ2-3, is SQTIHQWPATLVQPVGSPLSLECTVEGTSNPNLYWYRQAAGRGLQLLFYSVGIGQISSEVPQNLSASRPQDRQFILSSKKLLLSDSGFYLCAWTHGGGSDTQYFGPGTRLTVL.

The CDR3 loop is CASSISRDRPGELFF. In nucleotides, the CDR3 is TGTGCCAGCAGCATAAGTCGGGACAGGCCCGGGGAGCTGTTTTTT. This chain connects TRBV7-9 to TRBJ2-2; 8 bases match TRBD1. The junction had 8 bases not matched to a gene; V was cut back by 5 bases and J by 6 bases. The CDR3 extends over 15 amino acids. Germline-derived CDR1 and CDR2 are SEHNR and FQNEAQ (reference sequence).

This clone was recorded a few times. V usage is TRBV10-1 and J usage is TRBJ2-7, with 7 bases identical to TRBD1. Germline CDR1 reads WNHNN; CDR2 reads SYGVQD (reference sequence). The CDR3 spans 15 residues. The V gene end was trimmed by 3 bases and the J gene end by 1 base; junction bases not matched to a gene: 6. CDR3 residues: CASSDPKTGSYEQYF. In DNA, the CDR3 is TGCGCCAGCAGTGATCCAAAGACAGGGTCCTACGAGCAGTACTTC.

The rearrangement uses TRBV18 and TRBJ2-1, with a weak D call TRBD1 (5 bases). V was shortened by 5 bases and J by 9 bases, with 14 bases between the two germline ends. Germline loops: CDR1 KGHSH, CDR2 LQKENI. The CDR3 contains 13 residues. The CDR3 protein is CASSWGTRGEQFF. CDR3 in DNA: TGTGCCAGCTCATGGGGTACAAGGGGTGAGCAGTTCTTC.

Only a few counts were recorded for this clone. V usage is TRBV29-1 and J usage is TRBJ1-1; 10 bases line up with TRBD1. The CDR3 is 12 amino acids. Germline CDR1 SQVTM, CDR2 ANQGSEA. J was trimmed by 4 bases and V by 7 bases; bases with no gene match: 3. The CDR3 coding sequence is TGCAGCGGCCGGGACAGGGGCACTGAAGCTTTCTTT. It encodes CSGRDRGTEAFF. The variable domain in full, with the rest retrieved from reference TRBV29-1 and TRBJ1-1, is SAVISQKPSRDICQRGTSLTIQCQVDSQVTMMFWYRQQPGQSLTLIATANQGSEATYESGFVIDKFPISRPNLTFSTLTVSNMSPEDSSIYLCSGRDRGTEAFFGQGTRLTVV.

The rearrangement joins TRBV9 to TRBJ2-1; 9 bases match TRBD2. V lost 0 bases to trimming and J lost 8 bases; unmatched junction nucleotides: 6. Germline V gene lookup returns CDR1 SGDLS and CDR2 YYNGEE. The CDR3 is 15 amino acids. CDR3: CASSVAGTSFYEQFF. The DNA of the CDR3 is TGTGCCAGCAGCGTAGCCGGGACTAGCTTCTATGAGCAGTTCTTC.

This chain connects TRBV6-5 to TRBJ1-1, with D possibly TRBD1 on 5 matching bases. Germline V gives CDR1 MNHEY, CDR2 SVGAGI. The V end was cut by 5 bases, the J end by 0 bases, with 10 bases between. This CDR3 has 14 amino acids. CDR3 amino acids: CASSSRALNTEAFF. The CDR3, as DNA: TGTGCCAGCAGTAGCAGGGCCTTGAACACTGAAGCTTTCTTT.

The genes are TRBV5-1 and TRBJ2-7; TRBD1 or TRBD2 may be the D gene (5 bases each). Germline assignment: CDR1 SGHRS and CDR2 YFSETQ. The germline V and J ends were trimmed by 0 bases and 4 bases, with 20 bases remaining between them. The CDR3 spans 17 residues. CDR3 nucleotide sequence: TGCGCCAGCAGCTTGGCGAAAAGAGGGACGACCTTGTACGAGCAGTACTTC. Protein sequence: CASSLAKRGTTLYEQYF.

Of note for this clone: One end of the junction does not line up with germline, which may come from a read error. The V and J genes are TRBV2 and TRBJ1-1; D gene unclear. CDR3 length: 11 amino acids. Germline V gene lookup returns CDR1 SNHLY and CDR2 FYNNEI. Written as DNA, the CDR3 is TGTGCCAGCAGGGAAGAGGCTGAAGCTTTCTTT. It is translated as CASREEAEAFF. Full variable domain (rest looked up from reference TRBV2 and TRBJ1-1): EPEVTQTPSHQVTQMGQEVILRCVPISNHLYFYWYRQILGQKVEFLVSFYNNEISEKSEIFDDQFSVERPDGSNFTLKIRSTKLEDSAMYFCASREEAEAFFGQGTRLTVV.

This chain uses TRBV2 with TRBJ1-1; D unresolved. CDR1 SNHLY and CDR2 FYNNEI come from the germline V gene. CDR3 size: 12 residues. Between the trimmed V and J ends, which lost 6 bases and 4 bases, there was a span of 9 bases. CDR3 sequence: CASRLGSTEAFF. The CDR3 bases are TGTGCCAGCAGATTAGGGAGCACTGAAGCTTTCTTT.

The chain joins TRBV6-5 to TRBJ2-5, with TRBD1 as a possible D gene (5 bases). The J call may be in error: the DNA end matches TRBJ2-7 better. This CDR3 is 16 amino acids long. Looked up from germline, CDR1 is MNHEY and CDR2 is SVGAGI. The CDR3 DNA reads TGTGCCAGCAGTTACTCGTCGGCAGGGAATACCTACGAGCAGTACTTC. Translating it yields CASSYSSAGNTYEQYF.

This chain links TRBV15 with TRBJ2-7; 8 bases agree with TRBD1. This CDR3 contains 15 residues. The ends lost 1 base at V and 6 bases at J; junction bases unmatched: 8. Per the germline V gene, CDR1 is LNHNV and CDR2 is YYDKDF (reference sequence). The CDR3 loop reads CATSRGGQGAGEQYF. In DNA form, the CDR3 reads TGTGCCACCAGCAGAGGGGGCCAGGGGGCAGGCGAGCAGTACTTC.

The chain recombines TRBV5-1 with TRBJ1-6, with D uncertain. CDR1 SGHRS and CDR2 YFSETQ come from the germline V gene. Trimming removed 4 bases from V and 7 bases from J, with 12 bases in between. The CDR3 has 14 residues. The CDR3 DNA reads as TGCGCCAGCAGCCCGGAGGCAGAAAATTCACCCCTCCACTTT. Protein product: CASSPEAENSPLHF.

The J gene is TRBJ1-1, the V gene TRBV29-1, with unresolved D. This CDR3 spans 11 amino acids. Germline loops: CDR1 SQVTM, CDR2 ANQGSEA. Trimming removed 5 bases at V and 8 bases at J, with 12 bases between. The CDR3: CSVPGPQEAFF. The CDR3 bases are TGCAGCGTTCCAGGACCGCAGGAAGCTTTCTTT.

In this sample, this clone turned up once. The V gene is TRBV6-5, the J gene TRBJ2-1, with TRBD1 identical over 9 bases. CDR1 is MNHEY, CDR2 SVGAGI, per germline. Germline trimming cut 5 bases from V and 5 bases from J; bases unmatched to any gene: 7. CDR3 length: 15 amino acids. In nucleotides, the CDR3 is TGTGCCAGCAGTCCGGACAGGGGAGTCAACAATGAGCAGTTCTTC. Protein sequence: CASSPDRGVNNEQFF.

The CDR3 DNA sequence: TGCAGCGTTCGTCGACCCACAGATACGCAGTATTTT. Its protein is CSVRRPTDTQYF. The chain joins TRBV29-1 to TRBJ2-3; no clear D. The germline gives CDR1 SQVTM, CDR2 ANQGSEA. V was pared by 5 bases and J by 2 bases, with 8 bases between. The CDR3 loop spans 12 amino acids.

The gene calls are TRBV6-5 and TRBJ1-1; no definite D call. V lost 0 bases and J lost 2, with 7 bases in between. Germline V gene data show CDR1 as MNHEY and CDR2 as SVGAGI. The CDR3 has 14 residues. In DNA form, the CDR3 reads TGTGCCAGCAGTTACTCGATCAGAAACACTGAAGCTTTCTTT. Protein sequence: CASSYSIRNTEAFF.

Concerning this clone itself: This same CDR3 is encoded by further DNA sequences in the sample. The chain joins TRBV7-2 to TRBJ1-2; TRBD1 is a possible D gene (5 bases). Germline V gives CDR1 SGHTA, CDR2 FQGNSA. The CDR3 has 13 residues. Trimming removed 5 bases from V and 3 bases from J, with 10 bases in between. The DNA of the CDR3 is TGTGCCAGCAGCCCCGACAGAGACTATGGCTACACCTTC. Translation: CASSPDRDYGYTF.

The chain combines TRBV2 with TRBJ1-2, with D possibly TRBD1 on 5 matching bases. CDR3 size: 13 residues. V lost 7 bases, J lost 4 bases, and 13 bases lay in between. CDR1 SNHLY and CDR2 FYNNEI come from the germline V gene. CDR3 bases: TGTGCCAGCATGGAGGGACTGTTCTATGGCTACACCTTC. This translates into CASMEGLFYGYTF.

The rearrangement uses TRBV2 and TRBJ2-5, with 11 nucleotides matching TRBD2. CDR3 length equals 14 residues. The germline V gene has CDR1 SNHLY and CDR2 FYNNEI. Germline trimming cut 8 bases from V and 4 bases from J; bases unmatched to any gene: 6. CDR3: CASFLGTSGETQYF. The CDR3 nucleotides read TGTGCCAGCTTTCTTGGGACTAGCGGAGAGACCCAGTACTTC.

Only a few counts were recorded for this clone. This chain joins TRBV29-1 and TRBJ2-2; tentatively, D is TRBD2 (5 bases). CDR1 is SQVTM and CDR2 is ANQGSEA in the germline V gene. V dropped 6 bases and J dropped 4 bases, with 18 bases sitting between them. CDR3 size: 15 residues. The CDR3 DNA follows: TGCAGCGTGGGGAGCGAAGGGAGTTTCACCGGGGAGCTGTTTTTT. Amino acid sequence: CSVGSEGSFTGELFF.

The CDR3 protein is CSVVVRRTEAFF. The CDR3 DNA follows: TGCAGCGTTGTGGTCCGAAGAACTGAAGCTTTCTTT. The chain carries TRBV29-1 and TRBJ1-1; D is undetermined. From germline, CDR1 is SQVTM and CDR2 ANQGSEA. V lost 4 bases to trimming and J lost 5 bases, with 11 bases between them. The CDR3 is made up of 12 amino acids.

CDR3 sequence: CASSFPGLEGEQYF. The CDR3, as DNA: TGTGCCAGCAGTTTTCCGGGACTAGAAGGCGAGCAGTACTTC. The chain uses TRBV25-1 and TRBJ2-7; TRBD2 agrees at 8 bases. Germline CDR1 and CDR2: MGHDK and SYGVNS. CDR3 length: 14 residues. V dropped 5 bases and J dropped 6; count of bases not matched to a gene: 9.

The chain is built from TRBV30 and TRBJ2-2; no definite D call. Per the germline V gene, CDR1 is GTSNPN and CDR2 is SVGIG (reference sequence). V lost 1 base to trimming and J lost 6 bases, with 9 bases between them. This CDR3 has 13 residues. CDR3 amino acids: CAWSGQVPGELFF. The CDR3 nucleotides read TGTGCCTGGAGTGGGCAGGTCCCCGGGGAGCTGTTTTTT.

V and J are TRBV7-9 and TRBJ2-2; D is perhaps TRBD1 or TRBD2 (6 bases each). The germline V gene has CDR1 SEHNR and CDR2 FQNEAQ (reference sequence). Trimming took 0 bases from V and 5 from J, leaving 16 bases between them. This CDR3 has 17 residues. CDR3 bases: TGTGCCAGCAGCTTAGCGAGGGGGAGGTTTACGACCGGGGAGCTGTTTTTT. It specifies CASSLARGRFTTGELFF.